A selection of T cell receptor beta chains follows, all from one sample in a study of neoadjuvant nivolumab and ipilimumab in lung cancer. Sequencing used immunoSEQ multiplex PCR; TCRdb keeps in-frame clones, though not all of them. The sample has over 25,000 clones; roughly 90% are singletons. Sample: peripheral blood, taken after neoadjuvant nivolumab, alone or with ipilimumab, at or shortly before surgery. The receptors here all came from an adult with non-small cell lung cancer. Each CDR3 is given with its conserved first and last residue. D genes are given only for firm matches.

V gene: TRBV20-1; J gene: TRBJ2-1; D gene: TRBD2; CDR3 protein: CSATLAGKQFF
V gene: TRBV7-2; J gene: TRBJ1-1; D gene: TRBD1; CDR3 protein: CASSASGTVNTEAFF
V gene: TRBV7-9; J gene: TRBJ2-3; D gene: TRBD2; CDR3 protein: CASSPTSGTSGSRNTQYF
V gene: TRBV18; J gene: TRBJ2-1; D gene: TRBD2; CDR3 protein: CASSSGLAGSDEQFF
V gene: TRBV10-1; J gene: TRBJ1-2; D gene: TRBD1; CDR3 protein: CASSEYLDRGEASGYTF
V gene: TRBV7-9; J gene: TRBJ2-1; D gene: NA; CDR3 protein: CASSRGQYNEQFF
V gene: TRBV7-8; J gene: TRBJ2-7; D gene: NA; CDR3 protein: CASSLSDNFYEQYF
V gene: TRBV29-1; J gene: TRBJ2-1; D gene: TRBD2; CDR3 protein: CSVGSSGGEQFF
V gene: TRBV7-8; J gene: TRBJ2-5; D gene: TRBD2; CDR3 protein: CASRGGLQYQETQYF
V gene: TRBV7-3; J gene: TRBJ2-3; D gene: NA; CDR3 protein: CASSLIAGSADTQYF
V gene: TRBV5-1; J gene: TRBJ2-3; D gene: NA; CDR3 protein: CASSLSAGLSTDTQYF
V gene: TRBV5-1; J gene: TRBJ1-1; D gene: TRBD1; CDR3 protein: CASSPGTGSFLAEAFF
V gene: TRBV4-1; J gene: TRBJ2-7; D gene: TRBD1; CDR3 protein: CASSQTRQGAWEQYF
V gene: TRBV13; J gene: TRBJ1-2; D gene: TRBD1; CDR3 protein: CASSPSHRGRSDYGYTF
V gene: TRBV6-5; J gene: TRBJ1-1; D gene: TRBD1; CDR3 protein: CASSYGTGGHTEAFF
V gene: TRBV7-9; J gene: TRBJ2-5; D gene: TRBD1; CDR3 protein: CASSLFGTGGQETQYF